Listed below are T cell receptor beta chains from one sample, sequenced in a study of blood T cell repertoires in COVID-19. TCRdb's copy holds only in-frame clones and misses some; the assay was immunoSEQ multiplex PCR. This table holds fewer than 250,000 clones, roughly 84% found once. The sequenced material came from PBMCs or T cells enriched from blood (not recorded which). The receptors derive from a woman aged 25 to 39 who had been exposed to COVID-19. Both conserved end residues are part of each CDR3. The D gene is left open where the match is weak. Clone size is given for some rows only: seen once, a few or many times, or a class if the clone is expanded.

j_call	cdr3_length	d_call	v_call	clone_size	cdr3_nt	cdr3_aa
TRBJ1-2	13	-	TRBV19	-	TGTGCCAGTATTAGAACAGGGTACGGCGGCTACACCTTC	CASIRTGYGGYTF
TRBJ2-1	16	TRBD1	TRBV19	-	TGTGCCAGTAGTGACCGGGACAGGGGTTTCTACAATGAGCAGTTCTTC	CASSDRDRGFYNEQFF
TRBJ1-1	14	TRBD1	TRBV19	once	TGTGCCAGTAGTACGCGGCTCGGACAGGGTGAAGCTTTCTTT	CASSTRLGQGEAFF
TRBJ1-5	14	-	TRBV6-6	-	TGTGCCAGCAGCCCGGGATGGGCCAATCAGCCCCAGCATTTT	CASSPGWANQPQHF
TRBJ1-2	14	-	TRBV19	few	TGTGCCACCGATAGCCGAGAGGGTTATTATGGCTACACCTTC	CATDSREGYYGYTF
TRBJ2-7	13	-	TRBV18	-	TGTGCCAGCCTCCCGGACATAATGGGTGAGCAGTACTTC	CASLPDIMGEQYF
TRBJ2-2	16	-	TRBV7-3	-	TGTGCCAGCAGCCTGCTACAGCTCACGAACACCGGGGAGCTGTTTTTT	CASSLLQLTNTGELFF
TRBJ2-7	15	TRBD2	TRBV5-1	-	TGCGCCAGCAGCGGGCGGGGGGCCGTATCCTACGAGCAGTACTTC	CASSGRGAVSYEQYF
TRBJ2-5	14	-	TRBV15	-	TGTGCCACCAGCAGAGACGGGGGGCGAGAGACCCAGTACTTC	CATSRDGGRETQYF
TRBJ2-2	12	-	TRBV5-1	-	TGCGCCAGCAGGAGAATCACCGGGGAGCTGTTTTTT	CASRRITGELFF
TRBJ1-4	13	-	TRBV9	-	TGTGCCAGCAGCGTAGGCAGCGATGAAAAACTGTTTTTT	CASSVGSDEKLFF
TRBJ2-7	17	TRBD2	TRBV4-1	-	TGCGCCAGCAGCCAAGATGGCCTAGCGGGGTTTGCCTACGAGCAGTACTTC	CASSQDGLAGFAYEQYF
TRBJ2-7	14	TRBD1	TRBV6-5	-	TGTGCCAGCCGATTAGGACAGGGTACCTACGAGCAGTACTTC	CASRLGQGTYEQYF
TRBJ2-7	11	-	TRBV7-8	-	TGTGCCAGCAGCGTGCGGTTCGAGCAGTACTTC	CASSVRFEQYF
TRBJ1-3	17	-	TRBV4-1	-	TGCGCCAGCAGCCAAGATATTCGGCACTACTCTGGAAACACCATATATTTT	CASSQDIRHYSGNTIYF
TRBJ1-3	15	-	TRBV7-6	-	TGTGCCAGCAGCCCAACGACAGTCTCTGGAAACACCATATATTTT	CASSPTTVSGNTIYF
TRBJ2-2	16	TRBD1	TRBV10-2	-	TGCGCCAGCAGTGGTCTGGACAGGAAGAACACCGGGGAGCTGTTTTTT	CASSGLDRKNTGELFF
TRBJ2-1	16	TRBD2	TRBV6-4	-	TGTGCCAGCAGTGACTCCGGGCGGGGGGGTAGTAATGAGCAGTTCTTC	CASSDSGRGGSNEQFF
TRBJ1-2	14	-	TRBV27	-	TGTGCCAGCAGTACAGCGAGCGGGATCTATGGCTACACCTTC	CASSTASGIYGYTF
TRBJ2-1	13	-	TRBV9	-	TGTGCCAGCAGCGTAGATGTCCGGGGTGAGCAGTTCTTC	CASSVDVRGEQFF
TRBJ1-1	19	TRBD1	TRBV4-3	-	TGCGCCAGCAGCCCTAGCGCCCCGGGACAGGGGTTTGAGAACACTGAAGCTTTCTTT	CASSPSAPGQGFENTEAFF
TRBJ2-2	15	TRBD2	TRBV3-1/TRBV3-2	-	TGTGCCAGCAGCCCCACCCGACTAGCGCCCGGGGAGCTGTTTTTT	CASSPTRLAPGELFF
TRBJ2-2	16	TRBD1	TRBV4-1	-	TGCGCCAGCAGCCCACAGGGGGTTTACGGGTCCGGGGAGCTGTTTTTT	CASSPQGVYGSGELFF
TRBJ1-2	13	TRBD1	TRBV19	-	TGTGCCAGCGATACGACAGGGCGCTATGGCTACACCTTC	CASDTTGRYGYTF
TRBJ1-3	13	-	TRBV29-1	few	TGCAGCGTTGTGACAGCCTCTGGAAACACCATATATTTT	CSVVTASGNTIYF
TRBJ2-7	14	TRBD1	TRBV7-2	-	TGTGCCAGCAGCTTGGGGACAGGGTCCTACGAGCAGTACTTC	CASSLGTGSYEQYF
TRBJ2-2	14	TRBD2	TRBV7-3	-	TGTGCCAGCAGCTTCCGGGGGGGCACCGGGGAGCTGTTTTTT	CASSFRGGTGELFF
TRBJ2-5	16	TRBD2	TRBV5-1	-	TGCGCCAGCAGCTTTCAGAGCGGGGGGTTCGGTGAGACCCAGTACTTC	CASSFQSGGFGETQYF
TRBJ2-7	16	-	TRBV19	few	TGTGCCAGTAGTACCACGTCCCAACTCGGGTCCTACGAGCAGTACTTC	CASSTTSQLGSYEQYF
TRBJ2-5	14	TRBD2	TRBV7-2	-	TGTGCCAGCAGCTTCCAACTAGCGGTGGAGACCCAGTACTTC	CASSFQLAVETQYF
TRBJ1-5	13	-	TRBV27	-	TGTGCCAGCAGTTTAGGCAGGGATCAGCCCCAGCATTTT	CASSLGRDQPQHF
TRBJ1-2	16	-	TRBV3-1/TRBV3-2	-	TGTGCCAGCAGCCAAGATATAGGACAGCAATTCTATGGCTACACCTTC	CASSQDIGQQFYGYTF
TRBJ1-1	10	-	TRBV20-1	-	TGCAGTGTCAGGCACACTGAAGCTTTCTTT	CSVRHTEAFF
TRBJ1-2	14	TRBD1	TRBV4-1	-	TGCGCCAGCAGCCAAGGGACAGGGGCTGGCGGCTACACCTTC	CASSQGTGAGGYTF
TRBJ2-7	16	-	TRBV5-5	-	TGTGCCAGCAGCTCACGTATACAGGGAGAAGGGAACGAGCAGTACTTC	CASSSRIQGEGNEQYF
TRBJ2-7	14	TRBD2	TRBV28	few	TGTGCCAGCAGTTTAAGGGGACTAGCGAACGAGCAGTACTTC	CASSLRGLANEQYF
TRBJ2-7	12	-	TRBV7-6	-	TGTGCCAGCAGCAGAGGTGGCTACGAGCAGTACTTC	CASSRGGYEQYF
TRBJ1-3	16	TRBD1	TRBV11-3	-	TGTGCCAGCAGCTTAGCCACAGGGGCCTCTGGAAACACCATATATTTT	CASSLATGASGNTIYF
TRBJ1-1	14	-	TRBV9	-	TGTGCCAGCAGCGGAGGACTACCCGGAGCTGAAGCTTTCTTT	CASSGGLPGAEAFF
TRBJ2-1	17	TRBD2	TRBV5-1	-	TGCGCCAGCAGCTTACCGACACTAGCGGGGGGGTACAATGAGCAGTTCTTC	CASSLPTLAGGYNEQFF
TRBJ1-1	13	-	TRBV4-1	-	TGCGCCAGCAGCCCCGGGGTAAACACTGAAGCTTTCTTT	CASSPGVNTEAFF
TRBJ1-4	15	TRBD1	TRBV18	-	TGTGCCAGCTCACCGTACCGGGACAGGGGGATAGAACTGTTTTTT	CASSPYRDRGIELFF
TRBJ1-1	15	-	TRBV6-5	few	TGTGCCAGCAGTTACGGCGGCAGTCCGAACACTGAAGCTTTCTTT	CASSYGGSPNTEAFF
TRBJ1-1	15	-	TRBV6-5	-	TGTGCCAGCAGTTATCTACATTCGAAGGGGACTGAAGCTTTCTTT	CASSYLHSKGTEAFF
TRBJ2-1	14	TRBD1	TRBV14	-	TGTGCCAGCAGCCTATGGGGACAGGGAACTTGGCAGTTCTTC	CASSLWGQGTWQFF
TRBJ2-5	16	TRBD2	TRBV6-5	-	TGTGCCAGCAGTTATGTAGCGGGGGGACCTCAAGAGACCCAGTACTTC	CASSYVAGGPQETQYF
TRBJ2-4	13	TRBD1	TRBV28	once	TGTGCCAGCAATCGGGACAGGGAAAACATTCAGTACTTC	CASNRDRENIQYF
TRBJ1-3	14	TRBD1	TRBV7-3	-	TGTGCCAGCAGCTTAAGAGGGGGCCTTGACACCATATATTTT	CASSLRGGLDTIYF
TRBJ2-3	13	-	TRBV10-1	-	TGCGCCAGCAGCGACCGAGGGAGAGATACGCAGTATTTT	CASSDRGRDTQYF
TRBJ1-3	15	-	TRBV7-9	-	TGTGCCAGCAGCTTAGTCTCGGTGCCTGGAAACACCATATATTTT	CASSLVSVPGNTIYF
TRBJ1-1	14	-	TRBV27	-	TGTGCCAGCAGCTTCCCCGGCAGGGAAGTTGAAGCTTTCTTT	CASSFPGREVEAFF
TRBJ1-2	13	-	TRBV2	-	TGTGCCAGCAGTTACGGACAGCGCTATGGCTACACCTTC	CASSYGQRYGYTF
TRBJ1-1	11	-	TRBV20-1	-	TGCAGTGCAGGGGGTGGGACTGAAGCTTTCTTT	CSAGGGTEAFF